The 21 T cell receptor beta chains presented below share a single source sample, sequenced in a study of OX40 agonist ivuxolimab in advanced cancers. TCRdb's table, derived via immunoSEQ multiplex PCR, lists solely in-frame clones and lacks some. The sample lists roughly 100,000 clones; 80% to 90% were seen once. The specimen comprised CD4+ or CD8+ T cells sorted from blood, sampled in a trial of the OX40 agonist ivuxolimab. These TCRs come from an adult with an advanced solid tumor such as melanoma, head and neck, liver or kidney cancer.

The table lists this clone with a count of one. This chain joins TRBV6-5 and TRBJ1-5, with 7 bases aligning to TRBD1. The CDR3 is 15 amino acids. Germline V gene lookup returns CDR1 MNHEY and CDR2 SVGAGI. The junction had 6 bases not matched to a gene; V was cut back by 6 bases and J by 1 base. CDR3 in DNA: TGTGCCAGCAGATCCGAGACAGGGAGCAATCAGCCCCAGCATTTT. This encodes CASRSETGSNQPQHF.

This clone was found once. The chain recombines TRBV9 with TRBJ1-1; no firm D call. V shed 4 bases and J shed 1 base, with 11 bases lying between them. CDR3 length equals 14 residues. The germline CDR1 and CDR2 sequences are SGDLS and YYNGEE. The CDR3 coding sequence is TGTGCCAGCAGCCTCGACACGCAGAACACTGAAGCTTTCTTT. It translates to CASSLDTQNTEAFF.

The chain uses TRBV7-9 and TRBJ2-7; 9 bases agree with TRBD2. J lost 0 bases, V lost 6 bases, and 9 bases had no gene match. The CDR3 is 16 residues long. Looked up from germline, CDR1 is SEHNR and CDR2 is FQNEAQ (reference sequence). In nucleotides, the CDR3 is TGTGCCAGCAGTCCCGCCAGCGGGGGGTTCTCCTACGAGCAGTACTTC. This gives the protein CASSPASGGFSYEQYF.

This clone was counted ten times or more. The chain couples TRBV5-1 to TRBJ1-2; D might be TRBD1 (6 bases). The V end was cut by 4 bases, the J end by 5 bases, with 18 bases between. Germline CDR1 reads SGHRS; CDR2 reads YFSETQ. The CDR3 runs to 15 residues. The CDR3 DNA reads TGCGCCAGCAGCACAGGGTCCATACGGCAATATGGCTACACCTTC. Protein product: CASSTGSIRQYGYTF.

This sequence joins TRBV6-5 and TRBJ1-2, with a possible D match to TRBD1 (5 bases). Germline V gene data show CDR1 as MNHEY and CDR2 as SVGAGI. Trimming cost V 6 bases and J 4 bases, with 12 bases left between them. This CDR3 spans 13 amino acids. The CDR3 nucleotides are TGTGCCAGCAGCCGACAGCTGTTCTATGGCTACACCTTC. Residues: CASSRQLFYGYTF.

V and J are TRBV25-1 and TRBJ2-5; possibly TRBD1 for D (6 bases). The CDR3 extends over 14 amino acids. Per germline, CDR1 MGHDK and CDR2 SYGVNS. Between the trimmed V and J ends, which lost 5 bases and 5 bases, there was a span of 15 bases. The CDR3 here is CASSPQGSRETQYF. CDR3 DNA sequence: TGTGCCAGCAGTCCACAGGGTTCGCGGGAGACCCAGTACTTC.

J is TRBJ2-3 and V is TRBV18; 11 nucleotides match TRBD2. CDR3 size: 17 residues. Germline values: CDR1 KGHSH, CDR2 LQKENI. V lost 3 bases, J lost 1 base, and 6 bases stayed unmatched. The CDR3 is CASSPSLAGGGTDTQYF. In DNA, the CDR3 is TGTGCCAGCTCACCGAGCCTAGCGGGGGGCGGCACAGATACGCAGTATTTT.

V usage is TRBV28 and J usage is TRBJ2-1, with 14 bases identical to TRBD2. The junction had 8 bases not matched to a gene; V was cut back by 3 bases and J by 4 bases. The CDR3 is made up of 18 amino acids. Germline CDR1 reads MDHEN; CDR2 reads SYDVKM. CDR3 in DNA: TGTGCCAGCAGTTTTTCCGGACTAGCGGGGGGCACTTACAATGAGCAGTTCTTC. It yields the protein CASSFSGLAGGTYNEQFF. Together with reference TRBV28 and TRBJ2-1, the CDR3 gives the full variable domain: DVKVTQSSRYLVKRTGEKVFLECVQDMDHENMFWYRQDPGLGLRLIYFSYDVKMKEKGDIPEGYSVSREKKERFSLILESASTNQTSMYLCASSFSGLAGGTYNEQFFGPGTRLTVL.

The genes are TRBV10-1 and TRBJ2-7; maybe TRBD1 (5 bases). The germline V and J ends were trimmed by 6 bases and 4 bases, with 19 bases remaining between them. The germline CDR1 and CDR2 sequences are WNHNN and SYGVQD (reference sequence). This CDR3 has 15 residues. CDR3 nucleotides: TGCGCCAGCAGGGCAGAGAGTGGCAGGGAATACGAGCAGTACTTC. Translating it yields CASRAESGREYEQYF.

The J gene is TRBJ2-2, the V gene TRBV29-1; 12 bases line up with TRBD2. The CDR3 runs 17 residues. Trimming took 3 bases from V and 0 from J; bases not matched to a gene: 5. Germline V lookup: CDR1 SQVTM, CDR2 ANQGSEA. The CDR3 DNA reads TGCAGCGTTGATGCCGCTAGCGGGGGGGCGAACACCGGGGAGCTGTTTTTT. Amino acids: CSVDAASGGANTGELFF.

The chain employs TRBV30 and TRBJ2-5; the D gene is possibly TRBD1 (6 bases). The CDR3 is 12 amino acids. V gave up 4 bases and J gave up 3 bases, with 9 bases separating them. Germline V gives CDR1 GTSNPN, CDR2 SVGIG (reference sequence). CDR3 in DNA: TGTGCCTGGACAAGGGGGAAAGAGACCCAGTACTTC. Translation gives CAWTRGKETQYF.

CDR3 sequence reads: CASSSPEGGEQFF. CDR3 DNA: TGTGCCAGCAGTTCTCCCGAGGGAGGTGAGCAGTTCTTC. The V and J genes are TRBV27 and TRBJ2-1, with D perhaps TRBD2 (6 bases). The CDR3 covers 13 residues. V lost 4 bases, J lost 9 bases, and 13 bases lay in between. From germline, CDR1 is MNHEY and CDR2 SMNVEV (reference sequence).

The chain has TRBV7-2 and TRBJ1-4; no definite D call. Germline assignment: CDR1 SGHTA and CDR2 FQGNSA. The length of the CDR3 is 15 residues. Trimming stripped 5 bases from V and 0 bases from J, with 10 bases between. CDR3 sequence reads: CASSQEGATNEKLFF. The CDR3, as DNA: TGTGCCAGCAGCCAGGAGGGTGCAACTAATGAAAAACTGTTTTTT.

This clone is a singleton in its sample. The CDR3 coding sequence is TGCGCCAGCAGCCAAGATAGGAAACCAGCGACGCTGGGCTACACCTTC. Translation gives CASSQDRKPATLGYTF. The V gene is TRBV4-1, the J gene TRBJ1-2; D is uncertain. Germline CDR1 is MGHRA and CDR2 is YSYEKL. V gave up 0 bases and J gave up 8 bases, with 19 bases separating them. The CDR3 is made up of 16 amino acids.

The chain employs TRBV11-2 and TRBJ1-1; D is possibly TRBD1 (5 bases). CDR1 is SGHAT and CDR2 is FQNNGV in the germline V gene. The CDR3 has 15 residues. Trimming pared 5 bases from V and 7 bases from J, leaving 20 bases between. The CDR3 here is CASSPEAGQGIEAFF. The DNA of the CDR3 is TGTGCCAGCAGCCCTGAAGCCGGACAAGGGATTGAAGCTTTCTTT.

The gene calls are TRBV7-9 and TRBJ1-5; D is uncertain. V was clipped by 5 bases and J by 5 bases, with 7 bases between them. Per germline, CDR1 SEHNR and CDR2 FQNEAQ (reference sequence). This CDR3 region has 12 residues. This CDR3 is CASSAEDQPQHF. In DNA, the CDR3 is TGTGCCAGCAGCGCAGAGGATCAGCCCCAGCATTTT.

The genes are TRBV28 and TRBJ1-4; D not certain. CDR3 length: 13 amino acids. Trimming removed 1 base from V and 11 bases from J, with 11 bases in between. Looked up from germline, CDR1 is MDHEN and CDR2 is SYDVKM. The CDR3 nucleotides are TGTGCCAGCAGTTTATTAGGGCAGTTGAAACTGTTTTTT. This encodes CASSLLGQLKLFF.

The chain couples TRBV13 to TRBJ2-7; D is ambiguous. This CDR3 spans 11 amino acids. Trimming cost V 0 bases and J 5 bases, with 2 bases left between them. Germline V CDR1 and CDR2: PRHDT, FYEKMQ (reference sequence). Here the CDR3 reads CASSLGDEQYF. The CDR3 bases are TGTGCCAGCAGCTTAGGCGACGAGCAGTACTTC.

The chain couples TRBV6-6 to TRBJ1-5; 7 bases are shared with TRBD1. The CDR3 runs to 15 residues. Germline V CDR1 and CDR2: MNHNY, SVGAGI (reference sequence). With 4 bases clipped from V and 4 bases from J, the junction kept 7 bases outside the gene matches. Here the CDR3 reads CASSLQGRDNQPQHF. DNA of the CDR3: TGTGCCAGCAGTTTACAGGGGAGGGATAATCAGCCCCAGCATTTT.

The genes are TRBV28 and TRBJ2-7; 7 positions match TRBD1. The V and J ends lost 4 bases and 4 bases, in that order; junction bases with no gene match: 4. The CDR3 is 13 amino acids. CDR1 is MDHEN and CDR2 is SYDVKM in the germline V gene. CDR3 sequence: CASSSPDRYEQYV. As DNA, the CDR3 is TGTGCCAGCAGTTCCCCGGACAGGTACGAGCAGTACGTC.

The chain is built from TRBV28 and TRBJ2-4, with D tentatively TRBD2 (6 bases). The V end lost 11 bases, the J end lost 0 bases, and 14 bases lay between the germline ends. The CDR3 loop spans 14 amino acids. Germline CDR1 reads MDHEN; CDR2 reads SYDVKM. CDR3 nucleotides: TGTGCCGCGCGGGGTGGGGGAGCCAAAAACATTCAGTACTTC. Protein sequence: CAARGGGAKNIQYF.